This T cell receptor beta chain was observed in a study of blood T cells in healthy people across ages. Primed by a sample-barcoded 5' primer and a J-beta primer mix, a second PCR proceeded for about 6 to 12 cycles. TCRdb used MiXCR to reprocess the 5' RACE reads, holding one entry per CDR3 protein. The sample holds approximately 800,000 distinct CDR3 sequences; roughly 46% are singletons and the top ten take approximately 18%. Worth noting for this clonotype: Its specificity is unknown.

The V gene lost 3 bases and the J gene lost 2 bases, with 11 bases spanning the gap. CDR1 is SGHTA, CDR2 FQGTGA, per germline. CDR3 length equals 16 residues. General observations from the study: Long-lived donors had more naive CD4+ cells and higher diversity than aged donors.

Per sample, at least 5 micrograms of total RNA were extracted. This receptor was taken from a man older than 75 in good health. The sequenced sample was blood. This chain joins TRBV7-3 and TRBJ2-6; no firm D call. For the CDR3, the DNA is TGTGCCAGCAGCTTCCCGTTAGGGCCTGGGGCCAACGTCCTGACTTTC. It codes for CASSFPLGPGANVLTF.